Listed below are T cell receptor beta chains from one sample, sequenced in a study of blood T cell repertoires in COVID-19. Only in-frame clones appear in the TCRdb table, and some are missing; sequencing was by immunoSEQ multiplex PCR. The sample shows 150,000 to 200,000 clones, about 87% of them seen only once. Sequenced input: peripheral blood. These receptors came from a man in his forties or fifties with active or convalescent COVID-19. Each CDR3 is given with its conserved first and last residue. Each record gives: CDR3 DNA, CDR3 protein, V gene, clone size, D gene, J gene. A D gene is named only where the DNA matches it firmly. Size tells how often a clone was seen (once, few, many) or the class of an expanded clone, and some rows leave it out.

CDR3nt: TGTGCCAGCAGTTGGGGGACAGGGCGCGGAGAGACCCAGTACTTC
CDR3aa: CASSWGTGRGETQYF
v_gene: TRBV6-5
abundance: once
d_gene: TRBD1
j_gene: TRBJ2-5

CDR3nt: TGTGCCAGCAGTGAAGCGGAGGTAGCGGGGGGGCAAGATGAGCAGTTCTTC
CDR3aa: CASSEAEVAGGQDEQFF
v_gene: TRBV2
abundance: NA
d_gene: TRBD2
j_gene: TRBJ2-1

CDR3nt: TGTGCCAGCACCTTTATTGGGGGACAGGGCAGGGGTGGGGCTTTCTTT
CDR3aa: CASTFIGGQGRGGAFF
v_gene: TRBV28
abundance: NA
d_gene: TRBD1
j_gene: TRBJ1-1

CDR3nt: TGTGCCAGCTCACCCCCCGGGACAGGGCTCTACGAGCAGTACTTC
CDR3aa: CASSPPGTGLYEQYF
v_gene: TRBV18
abundance: NA
d_gene: TRBD1
j_gene: TRBJ2-7

CDR3nt: TGTGCCAGCAGCTTAGAGCCAGGGGGCTCCTACGAGCAGTACTTC
CDR3aa: CASSLEPGGSYEQYF
v_gene: TRBV11-2
abundance: NA
d_gene: TRBD1
j_gene: TRBJ2-7

CDR3nt: TGCGCCAGCAGTGAGTCGCCAGGGGCCCACGAGCAGTACTTC
CDR3aa: CASSESPGAHEQYF
v_gene: TRBV10-1
abundance: NA
d_gene: NA
j_gene: TRBJ2-7

CDR3nt: TGTGCCAGCAGTCAGGACGGGGGAGATACGCAGTATTTT
CDR3aa: CASSQDGGDTQYF
v_gene: TRBV12-3/TRBV12-4
abundance: NA
d_gene: NA
j_gene: TRBJ2-3

CDR3nt: TGTGCCAGCAGCCGAGGGGAGGCGGGGGAGCAGTACTTC
CDR3aa: CASSRGEAGEQYF
v_gene: TRBV11-2
abundance: NA
d_gene: NA
j_gene: TRBJ2-7

CDR3nt: TGTGCCATCAGTTCGACAGGAAAGCTCTACAATGAGCAGTTCTTC
CDR3aa: CAISSTGKLYNEQFF
v_gene: TRBV10-3
abundance: NA
d_gene: NA
j_gene: TRBJ2-1

CDR3nt: TGTGCCAGCAGTGAATGGGGACAGATGGAGACCCAGTACTTC
CDR3aa: CASSEWGQMETQYF
v_gene: TRBV25-1
abundance: NA
d_gene: TRBD1
j_gene: TRBJ2-5

CDR3nt: TGTGCCATCAGTGAGACCCGACAGGGGCATCAGCCCCAGCATTTT
CDR3aa: CAISETRQGHQPQHF
v_gene: TRBV10-3
abundance: NA
d_gene: TRBD1
j_gene: TRBJ1-5

CDR3nt: TGTGCCACCAGTGACGGGACAGGGGGCATGATCCAGCCCCAGCATTTT
CDR3aa: CATSDGTGGMIQPQHF
v_gene: TRBV24-1
abundance: NA
d_gene: TRBD1
j_gene: TRBJ1-5

CDR3nt: TGCGCCAGCAGCTCGGTGACAGGGAATACGGCTGAAGCTTTCTTT
CDR3aa: CASSSVTGNTAEAFF
v_gene: TRBV5-1
abundance: NA
d_gene: TRBD1
j_gene: TRBJ1-1

CDR3nt: TGTGCCAGCAGCCCGAGCCCAGGGACTGAAGCTTTCTTT
CDR3aa: CASSPSPGTEAFF
v_gene: TRBV9
abundance: NA
d_gene: NA
j_gene: TRBJ1-1

CDR3nt: TGTGCCAGCAGCCGCGGGGGGGCGGGGACAGATACGCAGTATTTT
CDR3aa: CASSRGGAGTDTQYF
v_gene: TRBV6-6
abundance: few
d_gene: TRBD2
j_gene: TRBJ2-3

CDR3nt: TGTGCCAGCAGCCCCAGGACTAGCGGGGGAGTGACCTACGAGCAGTACTTC
CDR3aa: CASSPRTSGGVTYEQYF
v_gene: TRBV7-9
abundance: NA
d_gene: TRBD2
j_gene: TRBJ2-7

CDR3nt: TGTGCCAGCAGCCTTCTCGGACAGAAAGTCTCTGGGGCCAACGTCCTGACTTTC
CDR3aa: CASSLLGQKVSGANVLTF
v_gene: TRBV7-9
abundance: NA
d_gene: NA
j_gene: TRBJ2-6

CDR3nt: TGTGCCAGCAGTTTTAAACTAAACACTGAAGCTTTCTTT
CDR3aa: CASSFKLNTEAFF
v_gene: TRBV13
abundance: NA
d_gene: NA
j_gene: TRBJ1-1

CDR3nt: TGTGCCAGCAGCTTAGCCTTCGGGGGGTACAATGAGCAGTTCTTC
CDR3aa: CASSLAFGGYNEQFF
v_gene: TRBV7-2
abundance: NA
d_gene: TRBD2
j_gene: TRBJ2-1

CDR3nt: TGTGCCAGCGAGGACAGGGGAATAGACAATGAGCAGTTCTTC
CDR3aa: CASEDRGIDNEQFF
v_gene: TRBV6-5
abundance: NA
d_gene: TRBD1
j_gene: TRBJ2-1

CDR3nt: TGTGCCAGCAGTTACCCGGGGTTTATTGATGAGCAGTTCTTC
CDR3aa: CASSYPGFIDEQFF
v_gene: TRBV6-5
abundance: NA
d_gene: NA
j_gene: TRBJ2-1

CDR3nt: TGTGCCTGGAATGGACTAGCGGGAAGCACAGATACGCAGTATTTT
CDR3aa: CAWNGLAGSTDTQYF
v_gene: TRBV30
abundance: NA
d_gene: TRBD2
j_gene: TRBJ2-3

CDR3nt: TGTGCCAGCAGCAGCGGCGGGGGCGAGTACTTC
CDR3aa: CASSSGGGEYF
v_gene: TRBV3-1/TRBV3-2
abundance: NA
d_gene: NA
j_gene: TRBJ2-7

CDR3nt: TGTGCCACCACTAGGGGGTTAAAAGGGGGCTACACCTTC
CDR3aa: CATTRGLKGGYTF
v_gene: TRBV6-5
abundance: NA
d_gene: NA
j_gene: TRBJ1-2

CDR3nt: TGTGCCAGCAGCCCATGGCGGGGGGGTAGCGGAGAGACCCAGTACTTC
CDR3aa: CASSPWRGGSGETQYF
v_gene: TRBV11-2
abundance: once
d_gene: TRBD2
j_gene: TRBJ2-5

CDR3nt: TGTGCCAGCAGTTTAACCGGGGGCACTGAAGCTTTCTTT
CDR3aa: CASSLTGGTEAFF
v_gene: TRBV27
abundance: NA
d_gene: NA
j_gene: TRBJ1-1

CDR3nt: TGCGCCAGCAGCCAAGGGGCCCTGGCAACCAGCAATCAGCCTCAGCATTTT
CDR3aa: CASSQGALATSNQPQHF
v_gene: TRBV4-1
abundance: NA
d_gene: NA
j_gene: TRBJ1-5

CDR3nt: TGCGCCAGCCGCCTTGATCAGAACTACGAGCAGTACTTC
CDR3aa: CASRLDQNYEQYF
v_gene: TRBV5-1
abundance: NA
d_gene: NA
j_gene: TRBJ2-7

CDR3nt: TGTGCCAGCAACTCCCCAGGGGACGGAAGAGAAAAACTGTTTTTT
CDR3aa: CASNSPGDGREKLFF
v_gene: TRBV2
abundance: NA
d_gene: NA
j_gene: TRBJ1-4

CDR3nt: TGTGCCAGCAGTTACTCGTCGGGGACAGATACGCAGTATTTT
CDR3aa: CASSYSSGTDTQYF
v_gene: TRBV6-5
abundance: NA
d_gene: NA
j_gene: TRBJ2-3

CDR3nt: TGTGCCATCAGTGAGTCGTCGGAGACCCAGTACTTC
CDR3aa: CAISESSETQYF
v_gene: TRBV10-3
abundance: NA
d_gene: NA
j_gene: TRBJ2-5

CDR3nt: TGTGCCAGCAGCTTAGGGGAGGCCGAAAAACTGTTTTTT
CDR3aa: CASSLGEAEKLFF
v_gene: TRBV11-1
abundance: NA
d_gene: NA
j_gene: TRBJ1-4

CDR3nt: TGTGCCAGCAGCGTCAGGGGAGAAGCTAACTATGGCTACACCTTC
CDR3aa: CASSVRGEANYGYTF
v_gene: TRBV2
abundance: once
d_gene: NA
j_gene: TRBJ1-2

CDR3nt: TGTGCCAGCAGCTCGGAACTGGGGCCCGGATACGAGCAGTACTTC
CDR3aa: CASSSELGPGYEQYF
v_gene: TRBV6-2/TRBV6-3
abundance: NA
d_gene: NA
j_gene: TRBJ2-7

CDR3nt: TGCAGCGTGGAAAGGCGGGACCGGAGAGCTGAAGCTTTCTTT
CDR3aa: CSVERRDRRAEAFF
v_gene: TRBV29-1
abundance: NA
d_gene: NA
j_gene: TRBJ1-1

CDR3nt: TGTGCCATCAGTCGGGACAGGGACCCCTATGGCTACACCTTC
CDR3aa: CAISRDRDPYGYTF
v_gene: TRBV10-3
abundance: NA
d_gene: TRBD1
j_gene: TRBJ1-2

CDR3nt: TGTGCCAGCAGTCCCGAACAGGGAAGAGGGTCACCCCTCCACTTT
CDR3aa: CASSPEQGRGSPLHF
v_gene: TRBV27
abundance: NA
d_gene: NA
j_gene: TRBJ1-6

CDR3nt: TGTGCCTGGAGTGTAGTGGCGGAGTCCGTCTCTGGAAACACCATATATTTT
CDR3aa: CAWSVVAESVSGNTIYF
v_gene: TRBV30
abundance: NA
d_gene: NA
j_gene: TRBJ1-3

CDR3nt: TGTGCCAGTAGTATATCTATCGCGAACACCGGGGAGCTGTTTTTT
CDR3aa: CASSISIANTGELFF
v_gene: TRBV19
abundance: few
d_gene: NA
j_gene: TRBJ2-2

CDR3nt: TGTGCCAGTAACGACAGGATTAGCAATCAGCCCCAGCATTTT
CDR3aa: CASNDRISNQPQHF
v_gene: TRBV19
abundance: once
d_gene: NA
j_gene: TRBJ1-5

CDR3nt: TGCGCCAGCAGCTTGGCCCCCCCCCGGACAGGGGATGGCTACACCTTC
CDR3aa: CASSLAPPRTGDGYTF
v_gene: TRBV5-1
abundance: NA
d_gene: TRBD1
j_gene: TRBJ1-2

CDR3nt: TGCGCCAGCAGCCACCAGCCCCGACAGCGCTACTATGGCTACACCTTC
CDR3aa: CASSHQPRQRYYGYTF
v_gene: TRBV4-1
abundance: NA
d_gene: NA
j_gene: TRBJ1-2

CDR3nt: TGTGCCAGCGGCCCCCAGGGGGAAGGGATACAGCCCCAGCATTTT
CDR3aa: CASGPQGEGIQPQHF
v_gene: TRBV6-5
abundance: NA
d_gene: TRBD1
j_gene: TRBJ1-5

CDR3nt: TGTGCCAGCAGTGCCTTAGCGGGGGCTGGATACGAGCAGTACTTC
CDR3aa: CASSALAGAGYEQYF
v_gene: TRBV6-4
abundance: few
d_gene: TRBD2
j_gene: TRBJ2-7

CDR3nt: TGTGCTAGCTTACGCGCGGCGGGGGACTCCTACAATGAGCAGTTCTTC
CDR3aa: CASLRAAGDSYNEQFF
v_gene: TRBV6-6
abundance: NA
d_gene: TRBD2
j_gene: TRBJ2-1

CDR3nt: TGCGCCAGCAGCCAAGTTCAAAGAGATCCCCCCGAGCAGTACTTC
CDR3aa: CASSQVQRDPPEQYF
v_gene: TRBV4-1
abundance: NA
d_gene: NA
j_gene: TRBJ2-7

CDR3nt: TGTGCCAGCAGCGTAGCTGTGGGACTAGGAGACAATGAGCAGTTCTTC
CDR3aa: CASSVAVGLGDNEQFF
v_gene: TRBV9
abundance: NA
d_gene: TRBD2
j_gene: TRBJ2-1

CDR3nt: TGCGCCAGCAGCCGCACAGGGGTCACTGAAGCTTTCTTT
CDR3aa: CASSRTGVTEAFF
v_gene: TRBV4-1
abundance: NA
d_gene: TRBD1
j_gene: TRBJ1-1

CDR3nt: TGTGCCTCGCGTGGGGGGGACACTGAAGCTTTCTTT
CDR3aa: CASRGGDTEAFF
v_gene: TRBV9
abundance: NA
d_gene: NA
j_gene: TRBJ1-1

CDR3nt: TGTGCCAGCGGGGGGTGTCAGCCCCAGCATTTT
CDR3aa: CASGGCQPQHF
v_gene: TRBV21-1
abundance: NA
d_gene: NA
j_gene: TRBJ1-5

CDR3nt: TGTGCCAGTAGTCCTGGACAGGGGGTGGGTCAGCCCCAGCATTTT
CDR3aa: CASSPGQGVGQPQHF
v_gene: TRBV19
abundance: NA
d_gene: TRBD1
j_gene: TRBJ1-5

CDR3nt: TGTGCCAGCAGCTTAGGGACAGAGTTCGAAGCTTTCTTT
CDR3aa: CASSLGTEFEAFF
v_gene: TRBV11-2
abundance: NA
d_gene: NA
j_gene: TRBJ1-1

CDR3nt: TGTGCCACCAGCAGAGTTATCCAGGGAGGGGGTAATGAAAAACTGTTTTTT
CDR3aa: CATSRVIQGGGNEKLFF
v_gene: TRBV15
abundance: once
d_gene: NA
j_gene: TRBJ1-4

CDR3nt: TGTGCCAGCAGCTTATTATCCAGTCGCTCTGGAAACACCATATATTTT
CDR3aa: CASSLLSSRSGNTIYF
v_gene: TRBV7-9
abundance: NA
d_gene: NA
j_gene: TRBJ1-3

CDR3nt: TGTGCCAGCAGCCAAATTACGGGGGGGGACGACGGGACCCAGTACTTC
CDR3aa: CASSQITGGDDGTQYF
v_gene: TRBV4-2
abundance: NA
d_gene: TRBD2
j_gene: TRBJ2-5

CDR3nt: TGTGCCAGCAGCTTAACCCCCGACAGAATCCGTGGAAACACCATATATTTT
CDR3aa: CASSLTPDRIRGNTIYF
v_gene: TRBV9
abundance: NA
d_gene: NA
j_gene: TRBJ1-3

CDR3nt: TGTGCCAGCAGCCCTCCACTAGCGGGTGAGCAGTTCTTC
CDR3aa: CASSPPLAGEQFF
v_gene: TRBV9
abundance: NA
d_gene: TRBD2
j_gene: TRBJ2-1

CDR3nt: TGTGCCAGCAGTGATCGGCAGGGTTGGCAGCCCCAGCATTTT
CDR3aa: CASSDRQGWQPQHF
v_gene: TRBV2
abundance: once
d_gene: NA
j_gene: TRBJ1-5

CDR3nt: TGTGCCAGCAGTCCACAGGGGATGAACACTGAAGCTTTCTTT
CDR3aa: CASSPQGMNTEAFF
v_gene: TRBV13
abundance: few
d_gene: TRBD1
j_gene: TRBJ1-1

CDR3nt: TGTGCCAGCAGTTTAACTCTACCGGGACAGATCTCCGAAGCTAACTATGGCTACACCTTC
CDR3aa: CASSLTLPGQISEANYGYTF
v_gene: TRBV28
abundance: NA
d_gene: TRBD1
j_gene: TRBJ1-2